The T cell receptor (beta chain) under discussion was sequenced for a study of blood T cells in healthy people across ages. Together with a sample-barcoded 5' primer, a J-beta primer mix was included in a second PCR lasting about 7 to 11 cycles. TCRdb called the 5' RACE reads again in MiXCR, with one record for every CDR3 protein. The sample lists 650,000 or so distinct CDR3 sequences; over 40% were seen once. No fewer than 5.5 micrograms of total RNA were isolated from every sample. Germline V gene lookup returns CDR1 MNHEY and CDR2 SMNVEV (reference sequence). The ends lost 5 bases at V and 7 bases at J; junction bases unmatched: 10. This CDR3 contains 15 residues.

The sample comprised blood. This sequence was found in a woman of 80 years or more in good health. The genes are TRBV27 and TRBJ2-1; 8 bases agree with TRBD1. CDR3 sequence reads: CASSPRTGWRNEQFF. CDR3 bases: TGTGCCAGCAGTCCCAGGACAGGGTGGCGGAATGAGCAGTTCTTC.